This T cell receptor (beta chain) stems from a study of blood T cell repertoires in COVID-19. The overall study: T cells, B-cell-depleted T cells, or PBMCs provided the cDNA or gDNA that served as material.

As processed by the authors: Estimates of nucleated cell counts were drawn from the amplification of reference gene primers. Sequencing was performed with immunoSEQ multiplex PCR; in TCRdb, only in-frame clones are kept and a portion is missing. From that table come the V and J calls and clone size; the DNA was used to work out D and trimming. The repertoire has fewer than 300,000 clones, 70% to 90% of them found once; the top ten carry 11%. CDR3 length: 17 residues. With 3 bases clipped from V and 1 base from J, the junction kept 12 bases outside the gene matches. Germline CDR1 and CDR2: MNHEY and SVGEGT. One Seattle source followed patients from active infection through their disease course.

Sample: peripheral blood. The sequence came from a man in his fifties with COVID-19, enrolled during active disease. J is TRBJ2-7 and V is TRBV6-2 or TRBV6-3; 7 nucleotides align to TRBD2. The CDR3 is CASSYSIVRLASYEQYF. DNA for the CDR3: TGTGCCAGCAGTTATTCGATAGTGAGACTAGCATCCTACGAGCAGTACTTC.